This T cell receptor (beta chain) stems from a study of blood T cell repertoires in COVID-19. The repertoire was sequenced with immunoSEQ multiplex PCR; TCRdb's copy has only in-frame clones and lacks some. The repertoire holds under 400,000 clones, with 90% as singletons. Germline V gene sequence: CDR1 MNHEY, CDR2 SMNVEV (reference sequence). V was clipped by 5 bases and J by 2 bases, with 12 bases between them. CDR3 length: 14 amino acids. Sequencing was carried out using peripheral blood. The sequence was collected from a woman aged 25 to 39 with COVID-19, enrolled during active disease. The rearrangement joins TRBV27 to TRBJ1-2, with D maybe TRBD1 (5 bases). CDR3 nucleotides: TGTGCCAGCAGTGCGGGACCGCCCAACTATGGCTACACCTTC. It encodes CASSAGPPNYGYTF.